This T cell receptor (beta chain) was identified during a study of vaccination and CD4 T cells after COVID-19. Study details: The study enrolled six male and four female convalescents, two of whom were Hispanic.

Indicated treatment: approximately nine-day PBMC culture with coronavirus spike peptide pools or control peptides (ViraFEST assay). Antigen-specific T cell expansion with peptide pools preceded TCR sequencing in the ViraFEST approach. Cultured CD4+ T cell DNA underwent sequencing with the Oncomine TCR Beta short-read assay. TCRdb processed the PCR reads anew with MiXCR; each CDR3 protein has one entry. This sample has 5,500 to 8,000 distinct CDR3 sequences, with about four fifths found just once. Study-level findings and limits: Looking at convalescent patients, a median approximately 86% of reactive clones were present only post-vaccination.

This clonotype was recorded only once. Its antigen remains unidentified. This receptor was taken from a human donor who had recovered from COVID-19. Sequencing input: CD4+ T cells from blood, cultured in vitro.

Here the CDR3 reads CASSFLGTDTQYF. CDR3 sequence (DNA): TGTGCCAGCAGCTTTCTGGGGACAGATACGCAGTATTTT. The chain uses TRBV5-8 and TRBJ2-3; D not resolved. Trimming removed 2 bases from V and 3 bases from J, with 7 bases in between. CDR3 length equals 13 residues. Germline values: CDR1 SGHTS, CDR2 YDEGEE. The full variable domain, in which reference TRBV5-8 and TRBJ2-3 provide the parts outside the CDR3, is EAGVTQSPTHLIKTRGQQATLRCSPISGHTSVYWYQQALGLGLQFLLWYDEGEERNRGNFPPRFSGRQFPNYSSELNVNALELEDSALYLCASSFLGTDTQYFGPGTRLTVL.